This T cell receptor (beta chain) emerged from a study of T cell responses to AZD1222 COVID-19 vaccine (dated by TCRdb to the early 2020s). With respect to the entire study: AZD1222 recipients whose second dose came at about 4 weeks and those whose second dose came at about 12 weeks were combined into one group, since spike-specific TCR depth and breadth did not differ between the two schedules. Trial participants were enrolled by age into 18-55, 56-69 and 70-plus year subgroups, with approximately 150, 28 and 58 TCR-sequenced participants respectively. TCR sequencing was performed for 230 to 250 trial participants, of whom about 200 were given two doses of AZD1222 and roughly 25 were given two doses of MenACWY control vaccine.

CDR1 and CDR2 (MNHEY, SMNVEV) derive from the germline V gene (reference sequence). V and J lose 3 bases and 9 bases, and a span of 12 bases separates them. From the cysteine through the phenylalanine, the CDR3 covers 13 amino acids. The entry retains the CDR3 DNA only, 39 bases that are in frame from base 1. The full study reports these points: In the small 56-69-year group, the increase in depth fell short of significance, most likely because of low power. The vaccine-associated CD4 TCRs covered the entire spike protein, and the dominant responses fell in regions 160-218 and 743-854. Conclusions about previously exposed vaccinees are limited because only a handful of AZD1222 recipients were SARS-CoV-2 seropositive at baseline. Participants were mostly white British and included more females than males, and it was suggested by the authors that clonal diversity may have been underestimated. No day 14 peak-response samples were available, so repertoires were characterized only after the peak T cell response. Epitopes outside the regions mutated in the B.1.351 and B.1.1.7 variants were reportedly recognized by nearly half of the unique spike-specific TCRs. Spike-specific TCR breadth and depth rose significantly after two AZD1222 doses compared with day 0 and with MenACWY recipients.

The sample's time point, from its label and the paper: baseline before first vaccination. Samples from vaccinated people were obtained from the UK trials COV001 and COV002, which included a single-blind randomized controlled phase 2/3 trial of AZD1222 (ChAdOx1 nCoV-19) in healthy adults. Trial participant PBMC samples were collected at day 0 and day 28 after the second dose for TCRbeta chain sequencing. The CDR3 regions of human TCRbeta chains were analyzed by immunosequencing. Processing in the source paper ran as follows. Repertoire TCRs were checked for matches against a reference library of SARS-CoV-2-specific TCRs that had been generated using the MIRA antigen-specificity platform. Breadth meant the fraction of unique TCRs that were SARS-CoV-2-associated, whereas depth meant the fraction of total T cells that were SARS-CoV-2-associated. Using the MIRA data, each spike-specific TCR was assigned both to the spike region to which the TCR was reactive and to a CD4 or CD8 class. Log10-transformed breadth and depth values were compared by one-way ANOVA with Sidak's multiple comparisons tests. In its TCRdb copy, this immuneACCESS table keeps in-frame sequences only and misses some clones. Where compared with another copy, unresolved V genes explain less than half of these, and the others have no known cause. V and J calls and clone size follow that table, whereas D and trimming were derived from the DNA. The sample yields around 140,000 clones; 93% were counted once. The ten largest make up 5.4% of the sample.

Details on this clone: The target of this receptor is not known. No clone much larger than this one lies a single base away; base qualities are absent.

This receptor was identified in an adult in good health. This chain is built from TRBV27 and TRBJ2-1, and perhaps TRBD2 as D gene, on 5 matching bases. The starting material was peripheral blood, obtained on day 0 of AZD1222 vaccination. The DNA reads TGTGCCAGCAGTTTTAGTCTGGGGAGTGAGCAGTTCTTC. Its coded protein is CASSFSLGSEQFF.